These 16 T cell receptor beta chains originate from one sample sequenced in a study of blood T cell repertoires in COVID-19. Using immunoSEQ multiplex PCR, the repertoire was profiled, and TCRdb retains in-frame clones only, with some absent. The sample shows hundreds of thousands of clones, 80% to 90% of them seen only once. Specimen: peripheral blood. The receptors derive from a man between 35 and 55 years old with acute or convalescent COVID-19.

V and J are TRBV12-5 and TRBJ2-3, with no clear D. Germline CDR1 reads LGHNT; CDR2 reads FRNRAP. CDR3 length: 16 residues. Trimming stripped 4 bases from V and 2 bases from J, with 16 bases between. The CDR3 reads CASGSPQLLFTDTQYF. In DNA form, the CDR3 reads TGTGCTAGTGGTTCCCCCCAGCTACTATTCACAGATACGCAGTATTTT. The full variable domain, in which reference TRBV12-5 and TRBJ2-3 provide the parts outside the CDR3, is DARVTQTPRHKVTEMGQEVTMRCQPILGHNTVFWYRQTMMQGLELLAYFRNRAPLDDSGMPKDRFSAEMPDATLATLKIQPSEPRDSAVYFCASGSPQLLFTDTQYFGPGTRLTVL.

The chain links TRBV7-2 to TRBJ1-6; possible D gene TRBD1, 5 bases. The V end was cut by 1 base, the J end by 9 bases, with 7 bases between. The length of the CDR3 is 13 residues. The germline V gene has CDR1 SGHTA and CDR2 FQGNSA. CDR3: CASSLGGGSPLHF. CDR3 coding DNA: TGTGCCAGCAGCTTAGGGGGGGGTTCACCCCTCCACTTT.

The chain uses TRBV5-1 and TRBJ2-7; D is undetermined. Germline CDR1 and CDR2: SGHRS and YFSETQ. The CDR3 has 14 residues. V gave up 0 bases and J gave up 0 bases, with 7 bases separating them. This CDR3 is CASSLVSISYEQYF. For the CDR3, the DNA is TGCGCCAGCAGCTTGGTCTCTATCTCCTACGAGCAGTACTTC.

V usage is TRBV15 and J usage is TRBJ2-7; TRBD1 agrees at 11 bases. J was trimmed by 4 bases and V by 8 bases; bases with no gene match: 7. Per germline, CDR1 LNHNV and CDR2 YYDKDF (reference sequence). The CDR3 sequence is 14 residues long. The CDR3 is CATGRTGGYYEQYF. The CDR3 DNA follows: TGTGCCACCGGGCGGACAGGGGGCTATTACGAGCAGTACTTC.

Notes on this clone: Different DNA sequences within this sample yield the same CDR3. The V call is TRBV5-1, the J call TRBJ1-5; 7 nucleotides match TRBD1. With 0 bases clipped from V and 5 bases from J, the junction kept 2 bases outside the gene matches. The CDR3 consists of 14 residues. CDR1 and CDR2 (germline): SGHRS, YFSETQ. The CDR3 region is CASSLAGQDQPQHF. The CDR3 DNA is TGCGCCAGCAGCTTGGCCGGACAGGATCAGCCCCAGCATTTT.

The chain combines TRBV29-1 with TRBJ2-1; D gene ambiguous. The CDR3 covers 14 residues. V was clipped by 6 bases and J by 2 bases, with 14 bases between them. CDR1 and CDR2 from the germline V gene are SQVTM and ANQGSEA. This chain's CDR3 is CSVQTVRTYNEQFF. CDR3 sequence (DNA): TGCAGCGTCCAGACTGTTCGAACCTACAATGAGCAGTTCTTC.

J is TRBJ2-3 and V is TRBV27; 9 nucleotides match TRBD2. This CDR3 region has 19 residues. V was pared by 2 bases and J by 2 bases, with 14 bases of the junction left unmatched. Germline CDR1 and CDR2: MNHEY and SMNVEV (reference sequence). This chain's CDR3 is CASSLRFAGGRSFTDTQYF. DNA for the CDR3: TGTGCCAGCAGTTTAAGGTTTGCGGGAGGGAGAAGTTTCACAGATACGCAGTATTTT.

This chain joins TRBV5-1 and TRBJ1-2; D is possibly TRBD1 (5 bases). Germline CDR1 is SGHRS and CDR2 is YFSETQ. The CDR3 has 15 amino acids. Trimming cost V 4 bases and J 8 bases, with 21 bases left between them. CDR3 bases: TGCGCCAGCAGCCTCGGGACGGGGAGGGGTCGAGGCTACACCTTC. The encoded protein is CASSLGTGRGRGYTF.

This chain uses TRBV19 with TRBJ1-1, with 11 bases that match TRBD1. This CDR3 spans 14 amino acids. CDR1 LNHDA and CDR2 SQIVND come from the germline V gene (reference sequence). The V and J ends lost 3 bases and 9 bases, in that order; junction bases with no gene match: 6. CDR3 bases: TGTGCCAGTAGTATCGGACAGGGGGCAAGTCAAGCTTTCTTT. Protein sequence: CASSIGQGASQAFF.

The chain uses TRBV28 and TRBJ2-2, with 11 bases lining up with TRBD2. CDR1 is MDHEN, CDR2 SYDVKM, per germline. V lost 7 bases, J lost 7 bases, and 8 bases stayed unmatched. The CDR3 spans 15 residues. CDR3 loop: CASTLSGGDVGELFF. CDR3 DNA sequence: TGTGCCAGCACCCTTAGCGGGGGGGATGTCGGGGAGCTGTTTTTT.

V and J are TRBV7-3 and TRBJ1-1; D perhaps matches TRBD1 (6 bases). CDR3 size: 13 residues. Deletions cut 3 bases from V and 1 base from J, with 6 bases between. Germline assignment: CDR1 SGHTA and CDR2 FQGTGA. The CDR3: CASSLTGNTEAFF. Written as DNA, the CDR3 is TGTGCCAGCAGCTTGACAGGGAACACTGAAGCTTTCTTT.

This clone was recorded only once. This chain links TRBV4-1 with TRBJ1-1; a possible D gene is TRBD1 (5 bases). The CDR3 consists of 16 residues. Germline CDR1 is MGHRA and CDR2 is YSYEKL. V gave up 4 bases and J gave up 7 bases, with 22 bases separating them. CDR3 sequence reads: CASSPRGRVVVDEAFF. The CDR3 nucleotides read TGCGCCAGCAGCCCCCGAGGCAGGGTGGTTGTGGATGAAGCTTTCTTT.

For this clone: Other nucleotide sequences in the sample specify the same CDR3. This chain connects TRBV7-3 to TRBJ1-1; unclear D gene. V lost 2 bases and J 0 bases, leaving 10 bases between the germline ends. From germline, CDR1 is SGHTA and CDR2 FQGTGA. The CDR3 extends over 15 amino acids. CDR3 coding DNA: TGTGCCAGCAGCTTATCCGGAACAGTGAACACTGAAGCTTTCTTT. Its protein is CASSLSGTVNTEAFF.

This clone was found a few times. This chain connects TRBV25-1 to TRBJ1-1; D gene ambiguous. The germline V gene encodes CDR1 MGHDK and CDR2 SYGVNS. The CDR3 is made up of 14 amino acids. V lost 5 bases and J 0 bases, leaving 10 bases between the germline ends. As DNA, the CDR3 is TGTGCCAGCAGTTTAACAGCCATGAACACTGAAGCTTTCTTT. Amino acids: CASSLTAMNTEAFF.

This chain connects TRBV18 to TRBJ2-1; D not resolved. The V end lost 3 bases, the J end lost 8 bases, and 8 bases lay between the germline ends. Germline values: CDR1 KGHSH, CDR2 LQKENI. The CDR3 extends over 12 amino acids. CDR3 sequence reads: CASSPSTHEQFF. For the CDR3, the DNA is TGTGCCAGCTCACCCTCTACCCATGAGCAGTTCTTC.

In DNA form, the CDR3 reads TGTGCCAGCAGCCCACAAGATAACTATGGCTACACCTTC. It specifies CASSPQDNYGYTF. The V gene is TRBV7-6, the J gene TRBJ1-2, with D uncertain. V was pared by 5 bases and J by 1 base, with 8 bases between. The CDR3 totals 13 residues. The germline gives CDR1 SGHVS, CDR2 FNYEAQ.